These 26 T cell receptor beta chains share one sample of origin, sequenced in a study of siplizumab effects on memory and regulatory T cells. TCRdb's copy holds only in-frame clones and misses some; the assay was immunoSEQ multiplex PCR. The sample has some 97,000 clones, under 95% seen once. The sequenced sample was Tregs sorted from blood. The receptors here all came from a human donor in good health.

The J gene is TRBJ1-2, the V gene TRBV28, with TRBD1 matching 7 bases. Germline V gene sequence: CDR1 MDHEN, CDR2 SYDVKM. This CDR3 has 16 residues. The trim removed 1 base at V and 1 base at J, leaving 6 bases unmatched. The CDR3 spells CASSLSGTVLNYGYTF. DNA for the CDR3: TGTGCCAGCAGTTTATCGGGGACAGTTCTTAACTATGGCTACACCTTC.

The rearrangement links TRBV19 to TRBJ1-2, with D possibly TRBD1 on 5 matching bases. Per the germline V gene, CDR1 is LNHDA and CDR2 is SQIVND (reference sequence). The CDR3 covers 14 residues. V was shortened by 6 bases and J by 4 bases, with 15 bases between the two germline ends. Written as DNA, the CDR3 is TGTGCCAGTAGAGAAGTTTGGCAGGGCTATGGCTACACCTTC. Amino acid sequence: CASREVWQGYGYTF.

This sequence joins TRBV7-2 and TRBJ2-3; D gene uncertain. The V end lost 2 bases, the J end lost 0 bases, and 12 bases lay between the germline ends. This CDR3 is 16 amino acids long. The V gene's germline CDR1 is SGHTA and CDR2 FQGNSA. DNA of the CDR3: TGTGCCAGCAGCTTAAGTGGCGTCTACAGCACAGATACGCAGTATTTT. As protein: CASSLSGVYSTDTQYF.

The J gene is TRBJ2-3, the V gene TRBV20-1; no clear D gene. The CDR3 runs to 11 residues. V was pared by 1 base and J by 6 bases, with 5 bases between. Germline V gives CDR1 DFQATT, CDR2 SNEGSKA (reference sequence). In DNA, the CDR3 is TGCAGTGCTAGAGTGATTGATACGCAGTATTTT. This sequence encodes CSARVIDTQYF.

The rearrangement uses TRBV5-5 and TRBJ2-7; 8 bases agree with TRBD1. V shed 1 base and J 0 bases; nucleotides not matched to a gene: 9. The CDR3 is 17 amino acids. Per germline, CDR1 SGHKS and CDR2 YYEKEE (reference sequence). The CDR3 loop is CASSLFAGGPLSYEQYF. CDR3 DNA: TGTGCCAGCAGCTTGTTTGCAGGGGGCCCTCTCTCCTACGAGCAGTACTTC.

The chain couples TRBV2 to TRBJ2-7; maybe TRBD1 (5 bases). The CDR3 extends over 12 amino acids. Trimming left V 5 bases short and J 1 base short, with 6 bases between. Germline CDR1 is SNHLY and CDR2 is FYNNEI. CDR3 DNA: TGTGCCAGCAGTCCAGGGTCCTACGAGCAGTACTTC. Translation gives CASSPGSYEQYF.

This clone was recorded once. The V gene is TRBV6-6, the J gene TRBJ2-2; 7 bases are shared with TRBD1. There are 13 residues in the CDR3. Losses at the gene ends were 6 bases for V and 8 bases for J; bases not matched to a gene: 6. Per the germline V gene, CDR1 is MNHNY and CDR2 is SVGAGI (reference sequence). The CDR3 protein is CASRGQKRGELFF. The CDR3 nucleotides are TGTGCCAGCAGGGGACAGAAGCGTGGGGAGCTGTTTTTT.

The chain recombines TRBV29-1 with TRBJ2-3, with 8 bases aligning to TRBD1. Trimming cost V 8 bases and J 4 bases; bases outside gene matches: 11. The length of the CDR3 is 14 residues. Germline assignment: CDR1 SQVTM and CDR2 ANQGSEA. The CDR3 spells CSTKIGTGADTQYF. CDR3 DNA sequence: TGCAGCACAAAAATAGGGACAGGCGCAGATACGCAGTATTTT.

This clone has a handful of counts. The chain is built from TRBV5-1 and TRBJ2-3; D call uncertain. Looked up from germline, CDR1 is SGHRS and CDR2 is YFSETQ. The CDR3 is 16 amino acids. The ends were cut back, 2 bases at V and 0 bases at J, with 13 bases in the middle. The CDR3 DNA sequence: TGCGCCAGCAGCTTAAAAGCAATGGGGAGCACAGATACGCAGTATTTT. Residues: CASSLKAMGSTDTQYF. Drawing the rest from reference TRBV5-1 and TRBJ2-3, the complete variable domain is KAGVTQTPRYLIKTRGQQVTLSCSPISGHRSVSWYQQTPGQGLQFLFEYFSETQRNKGNFPGRFSGRQFSNSRSEMNVSTLELGDSALYLCASSLKAMGSTDTQYFGPGTRLTVL.

As regards this clone: An end of the junction does not agree with germline; a read error may underlie this. The rearrangement joins TRBV18 to TRBJ2-5, with TRBD2 identical over 13 bases. The end of the DNA fits TRBJ2-7 better, so the J call may be wrong. Looked up from germline, CDR1 is KGHSH and CDR2 is LQKENI. The CDR3 sequence is 17 residues long. CDR3 residues: CASSPLGLAGDSHEQYF. The DNA for the CDR3 is TGTGCCAGCTCACCACTCGGACTAGCGGGAGACTCCCACGAGCAGTACTTC.

The chain combines TRBV7-8 with TRBJ2-3, with a weak D call TRBD2 (5 bases). In germline, CDR1 is SGHVS, CDR2 FQNEAQ. The CDR3 is 15 residues long. Trimming pared 1 base from V and 1 base from J, leaving 9 bases between. CDR3 sequence (DNA): TGTGCCAGCAGCTTAGGGACTTTGCGCACAGATACGCAGTATTTT. Encoded protein: CASSLGTLRTDTQYF.

The V call is TRBV18, the J call TRBJ1-1, with D unresolved. This CDR3 region has 15 residues. Germline V gene data show CDR1 as KGHSH and CDR2 as LQKENI. Trimming removed 5 bases from V and 0 bases from J, with 13 bases in between. CDR3 in amino acids: CASSRNRELNTEAFF. The CDR3 DNA reads as TGTGCCAGCTCAAGAAACCGAGAGCTGAACACTGAAGCTTTCTTT.

The rearrangement uses TRBV6-6 and TRBJ2-3; 8 bases agree with TRBD1. Per the germline V gene, CDR1 is MNHNY and CDR2 is SVGAGI (reference sequence). The CDR3 sequence is 14 residues long. Germline trimming cut 2 bases from V and 7 bases from J; bases unmatched to any gene: 5. The CDR3 loop reads CASSYVNRGNTQYF. The CDR3 region has the DNA TGTGCCAGCAGTTACGTCAACAGGGGGAATACGCAGTATTTT.

This clone showed up just once. J is TRBJ1-1 and V is TRBV29-1; no clear D. Germline assignment: CDR1 SQVTM and CDR2 ANQGSEA. V was trimmed by 5 bases and J by 7 bases, leaving 8 bases between them. This CDR3 contains 10 residues. The CDR3 region is CSVLTVEAFF. The CDR3 DNA follows: TGCAGCGTTCTAACGGTTGAAGCTTTCTTT.

V and J are TRBV6-6 and TRBJ2-5, with D maybe TRBD2 (6 bases). Trimming cost V 6 bases and J 2 bases, with 13 bases left between them. This CDR3 contains 14 residues. Per germline, CDR1 MNHNY and CDR2 SVGAGI (reference sequence). CDR3 residues: CASRRGGRQETQYF. The CDR3 coding sequence is TGTGCCAGCAGGCGGGGAGGCAGGCAAGAGACCCAGTACTTC.

The rearrangement links TRBV5-1 to TRBJ2-2; D is ambiguous. The V end lost 3 bases, the J end lost 0 bases, and 3 bases lay between the germline ends. CDR3 length equals 13 residues. Germline CDR1 SGHRS, CDR2 YFSETQ. For the CDR3, the DNA is TGCGCCAGCAGCTCAACGAACACCGGGGAGCTGTTTTTT. Its translation is CASSSTNTGELFF.

The V and J genes are TRBV11-3 and TRBJ2-6, with D unresolved. Germline V gives CDR1 SGHNT, CDR2 YENEEA. V was clipped by 1 base and J by 1 base, with 11 bases between them. The CDR3 is 17 amino acids. The DNA of the CDR3 is TGTGCCAGCAGCTTAGGAGCTTTTCGATCTGGGGCCAACGTCCTGACTTTC. Its translation is CASSLGAFRSGANVLTF.

V gene TRBV7-8 combines with J gene TRBJ2-5; D gene uncertain. The CDR3 has 13 amino acids. Trimming took 1 base from V and 5 from J, leaving 8 bases between them. Germline CDR1 SGHVS, CDR2 FQNEAQ. In DNA form, the CDR3 reads TGTGCCAGCAGCTTAGGGGTCCAGGAGACCCAGTACTTC. Its translation: CASSLGVQETQYF. The full variable domain, rest sourced from reference TRBV7-8 and TRBJ2-5, is GAGVSQSPRYKVAKRGQDVALRCDPISGHVSLFWYQQALGQGPEFLTYFQNEAQLDKSGLPSDRFFAERPEGSVSTLKIQRTQQEDSAVYLCASSLGVQETQYFGPGTRLLVL.

The rearrangement uses TRBV19 and TRBJ2-7, with unresolved D. Trimming left V 3 bases short and J 0 bases short, with 9 bases between. CDR1 and CDR2 from the germline V gene are LNHDA and SQIVND (reference sequence). This CDR3 region has 14 residues. The CDR3 coding sequence is TGTGCCAGTAGTATCTCGCGAAGCTCCTACGAGCAGTACTTC. The encoded protein is CASSISRSSYEQYF.

CDR3 coding DNA: TGTGCCAGCAGCTTAAACCGGGTTGCAGGGTCCCAGTACTTC. This sequence encodes CASSLNRVAGSQYF. The chain has TRBV7-8 and TRBJ2-5; possible D gene TRBD1, 5 bases. With 2 bases removed from V and 9 bases from J, the gap between germline ends came to 16 bases. From germline, CDR1 is SGHVS and CDR2 FQNEAQ. This CDR3 has 14 residues.

V is TRBV6-5 and J is TRBJ2-7; TRBD1 agrees at 7 bases. The CDR3 is made up of 14 amino acids. V lost 5 bases and J lost 3; bases outside the gene matches: 7. From germline, CDR1 is MNHEY and CDR2 SVGAGI. The CDR3 sequence is CASSKAGTVYEQYF. The CDR3 region has the DNA TGTGCCAGCAGTAAGGCCGGGACAGTCTACGAGCAGTACTTC.

The chain links TRBV27 to TRBJ1-4, with D possibly being TRBD1 (6 bases). The CDR3 consists of 15 residues. In germline, CDR1 is MNHEY, CDR2 SMNVEV (reference sequence). The ends were cut back, 2 bases at V and 8 bases at J, with 15 bases in the middle. The CDR3, as DNA: TGTGCCAGCAGTTTACAATCACAGGGCTTAGAAAAACTGTTTTTT. The encoded protein is CASSLQSQGLEKLFF. The entire variable domain, with the rest obtained from reference TRBV27 and TRBJ1-4, is as follows: EAQVTQNPRYLITVTGKKLTVTCSQNMNHEYMSWYRQDPGLGLRQIYYSMNVEVTDKGDVPEGYKVSRKEKRNFPLILESPSPNQTSLYFCASSLQSQGLEKLFFGSGTQLSVL.

The CDR3 coding sequence is TGTGCCAGCAGCCAAGTATCAGCGGGAGGGCCTGATATAAGCCATGAGCAGTTCTTC. This sequence encodes CASSQVSAGGPDISHEQFF. The genes are TRBV4-2 and TRBJ2-1; 10 bases are a match to TRBD2. The germline gives CDR1 LGHNA, CDR2 YNFKEQ. The CDR3 contains 19 residues. V shed 1 base, J shed 8 bases, and the junction held 17 bases outside the gene matches.

This chain uses TRBV19 with TRBJ2-1; D could derive from TRBD1 or TRBD2 (5 bases each). The CDR3 sequence is 12 residues long. Trimming took off 6 bases at V and 12 bases at J, with 15 bases between the two ends. In germline, CDR1 is LNHDA, CDR2 SQIVND (reference sequence). CDR3 sequence: CASSIRDDWQFF. The DNA of the CDR3 is TGTGCCAGTAGCATACGGGACGATTGGCAGTTCTTC.

This clone showed up just once. A junction boundary mismatches the germline segment, possibly from a read error. This sequence joins TRBV5-1 and TRBJ2-7; tentative D call: TRBD2 (6 bases). This CDR3 is 14 amino acids long. In germline, CDR1 is SGHRS, CDR2 YFSETQ. CDR3 loop: CASNLGGFIYEQYF. The CDR3 nucleotides read TGCGCCAGCAACTTGGGGGGATTCATATACGAGCAGTACTTC.

This chain connects TRBV19 to TRBJ2-5; a possible D gene is TRBD1 (5 bases). The CDR3 has 13 residues. Germline CDR1 and CDR2: LNHDA and SQIVND (reference sequence). Trimming left V 6 bases short and J 1 base short, with 9 bases between. Written as DNA, the CDR3 is TGTGCCAGTAGGGGGCGGCCCCAAGAGACCCAGTACTTC. Encoded protein: CASRGRPQETQYF. The variable domain in full, with the rest retrieved from reference TRBV19 and TRBJ2-5, is DGGITQSPKYLFRKEGQNVTLSCEQNLNHDAMYWYRQDPGQGLRLIYYSQIVNDFQKGDIAEGYSVSREKKESFPLTVTSAQKNPTAFYLCASRGRPQETQYFGPGTRLLVL.